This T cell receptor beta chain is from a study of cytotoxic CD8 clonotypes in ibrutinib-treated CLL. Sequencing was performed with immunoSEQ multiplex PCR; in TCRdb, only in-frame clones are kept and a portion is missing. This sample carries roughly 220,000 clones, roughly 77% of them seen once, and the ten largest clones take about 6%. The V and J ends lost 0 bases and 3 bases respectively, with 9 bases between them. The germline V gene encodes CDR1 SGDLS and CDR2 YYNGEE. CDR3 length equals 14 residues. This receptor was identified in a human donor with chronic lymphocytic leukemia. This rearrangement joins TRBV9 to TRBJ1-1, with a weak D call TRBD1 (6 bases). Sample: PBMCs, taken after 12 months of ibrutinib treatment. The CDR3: CASSVGNRDTEAFF. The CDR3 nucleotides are TGTGCCAGCAGCGTAGGGAACAGGGACACTGAAGCTTTCTTT.